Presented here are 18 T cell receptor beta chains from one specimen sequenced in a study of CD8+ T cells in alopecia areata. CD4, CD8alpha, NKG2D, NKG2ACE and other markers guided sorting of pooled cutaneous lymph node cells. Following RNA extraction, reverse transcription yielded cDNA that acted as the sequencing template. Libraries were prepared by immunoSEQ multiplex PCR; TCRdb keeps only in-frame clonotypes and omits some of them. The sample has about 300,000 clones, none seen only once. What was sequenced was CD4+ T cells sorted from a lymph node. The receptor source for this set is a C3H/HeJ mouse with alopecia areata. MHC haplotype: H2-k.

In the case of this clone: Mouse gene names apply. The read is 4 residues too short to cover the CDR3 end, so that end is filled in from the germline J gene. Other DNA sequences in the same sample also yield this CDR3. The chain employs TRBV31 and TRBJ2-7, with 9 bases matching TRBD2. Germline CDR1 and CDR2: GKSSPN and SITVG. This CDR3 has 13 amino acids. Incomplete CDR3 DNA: TGTGCCTGGAGTCTCGGGACTGGGTAT. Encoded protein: CAWSLGTGY. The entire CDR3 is CAWSLGTGYEQYF.

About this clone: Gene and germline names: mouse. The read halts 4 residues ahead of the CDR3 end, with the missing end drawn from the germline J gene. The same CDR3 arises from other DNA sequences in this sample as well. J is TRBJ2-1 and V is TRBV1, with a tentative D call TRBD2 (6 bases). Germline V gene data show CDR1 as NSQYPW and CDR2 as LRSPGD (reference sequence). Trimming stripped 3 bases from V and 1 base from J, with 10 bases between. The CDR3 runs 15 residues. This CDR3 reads CTCSAGLGNYAEQFF. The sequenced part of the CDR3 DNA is TGCACCTGCAGTGCTGGGCTGGGGAACTATGCT.

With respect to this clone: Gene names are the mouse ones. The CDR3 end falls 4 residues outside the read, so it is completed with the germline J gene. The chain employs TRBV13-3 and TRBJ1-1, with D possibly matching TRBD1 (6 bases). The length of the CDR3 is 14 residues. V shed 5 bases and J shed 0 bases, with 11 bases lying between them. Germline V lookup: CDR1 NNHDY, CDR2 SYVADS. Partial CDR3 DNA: TGTGCCAGCAGCATTGGACAGCCAAACACA. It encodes CASSIGQPNT. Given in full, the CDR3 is CASSIGQPNTEVFF.

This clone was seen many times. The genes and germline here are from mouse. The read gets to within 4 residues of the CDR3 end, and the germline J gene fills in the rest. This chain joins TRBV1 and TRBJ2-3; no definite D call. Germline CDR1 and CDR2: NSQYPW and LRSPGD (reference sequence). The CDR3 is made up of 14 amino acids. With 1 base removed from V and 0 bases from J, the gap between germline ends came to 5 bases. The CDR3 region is CTCSAASSAETLYF. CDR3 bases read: TGCACCTGCAGTGCAGCCAGTAGTGCAGAA.

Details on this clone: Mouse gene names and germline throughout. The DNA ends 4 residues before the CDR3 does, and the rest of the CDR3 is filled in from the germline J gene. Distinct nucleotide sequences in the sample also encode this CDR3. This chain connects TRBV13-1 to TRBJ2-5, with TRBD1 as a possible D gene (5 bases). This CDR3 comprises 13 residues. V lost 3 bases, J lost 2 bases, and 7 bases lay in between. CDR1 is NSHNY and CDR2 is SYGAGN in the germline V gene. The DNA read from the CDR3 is TGTGCCAGCAGTGGGACAACCCAAGAC. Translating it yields CASSGTTQD. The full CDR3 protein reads CASSGTTQDTQYF.

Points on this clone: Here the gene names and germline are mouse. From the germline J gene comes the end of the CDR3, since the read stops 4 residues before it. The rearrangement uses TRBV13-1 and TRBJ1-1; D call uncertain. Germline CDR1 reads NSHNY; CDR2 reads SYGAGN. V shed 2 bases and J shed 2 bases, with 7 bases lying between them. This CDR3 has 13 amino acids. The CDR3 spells CASSDRRNTEVFF. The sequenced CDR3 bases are TGTGCCAGCAGTGACAGGCGTAACACA.

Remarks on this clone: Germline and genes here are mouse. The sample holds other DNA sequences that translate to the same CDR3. The DNA read from the CDR3 is TGTGCCAGCAGTTCGCAGGGGTATGCT. It yields the protein CASSSQGYA. The CDR3 reads in full as CASSSQGYAEQFF. V usage is TRBV19 and J usage is TRBJ2-1; D perhaps matches TRBD1 (6 bases). The observed sequence ends 4 residues before the CDR3 terminus, with the missing tail filled in from the germline J gene. Deletions cut 4 bases from V and 4 bases from J, with 9 bases between. The germline gives CDR1 FNHDT, CDR2 SITEND (reference sequence). The CDR3 has 13 residues.

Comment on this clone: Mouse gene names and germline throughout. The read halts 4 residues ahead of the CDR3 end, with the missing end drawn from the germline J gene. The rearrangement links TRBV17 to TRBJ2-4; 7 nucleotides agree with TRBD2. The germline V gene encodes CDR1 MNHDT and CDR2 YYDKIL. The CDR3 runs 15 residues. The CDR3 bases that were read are TGTGCTAGCAGTAGAGATCGGGGGGGTGAAAAC. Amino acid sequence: CASSRDRGGEN. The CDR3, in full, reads CASSRDRGGENTLYF.

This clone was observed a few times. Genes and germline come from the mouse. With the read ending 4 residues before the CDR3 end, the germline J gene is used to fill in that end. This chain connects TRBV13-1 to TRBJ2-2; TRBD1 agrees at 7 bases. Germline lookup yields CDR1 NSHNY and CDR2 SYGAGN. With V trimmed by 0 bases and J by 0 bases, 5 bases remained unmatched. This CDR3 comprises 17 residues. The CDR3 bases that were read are TGTGCCAGCAGTGATGCGTCAGGGGGTGCAAACACCGGG. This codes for CASSDASGGANTG. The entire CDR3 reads CASSDASGGANTGQLYF.

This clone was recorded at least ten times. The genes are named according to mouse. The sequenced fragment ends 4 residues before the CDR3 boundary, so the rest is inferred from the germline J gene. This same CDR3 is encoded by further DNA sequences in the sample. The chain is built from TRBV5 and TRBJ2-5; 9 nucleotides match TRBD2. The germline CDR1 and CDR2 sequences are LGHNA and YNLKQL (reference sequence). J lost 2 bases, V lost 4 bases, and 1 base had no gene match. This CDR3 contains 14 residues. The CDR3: CASSPTGGQDTQYF. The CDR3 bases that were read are TGTGCCAGCAGCCCGACTGGGGGCCAAGAC.

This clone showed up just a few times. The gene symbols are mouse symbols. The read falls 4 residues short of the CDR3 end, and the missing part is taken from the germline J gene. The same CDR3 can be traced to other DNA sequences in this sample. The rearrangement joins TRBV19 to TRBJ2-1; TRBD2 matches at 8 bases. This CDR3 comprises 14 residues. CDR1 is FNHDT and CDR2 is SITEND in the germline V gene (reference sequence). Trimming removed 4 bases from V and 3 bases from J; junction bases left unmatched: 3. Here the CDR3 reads CASSPWGGYAEQFF. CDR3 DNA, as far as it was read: TGTGCCAGCAGTCCGTGGGGGGGCTATGCT.

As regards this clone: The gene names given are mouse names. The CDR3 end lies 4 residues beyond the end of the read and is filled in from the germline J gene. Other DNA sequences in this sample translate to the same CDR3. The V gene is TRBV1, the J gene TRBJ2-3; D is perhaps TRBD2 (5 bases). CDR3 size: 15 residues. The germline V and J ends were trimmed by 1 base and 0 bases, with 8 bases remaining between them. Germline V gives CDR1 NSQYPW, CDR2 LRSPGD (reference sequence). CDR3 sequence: CTCSAGLTSAETLYF. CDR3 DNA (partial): TGCACCTGCAGTGCAGGACTGACTAGTGCAGAA.

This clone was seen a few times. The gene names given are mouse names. The CDR3 spells CASSPRDRGHEQYF. CDR3 DNA, as far as it was read: TGTGCTAGCAGTCCCCGGGACAGGGGGCAT. This rearrangement joins TRBV17 to TRBJ2-7, with 12 nucleotides matching TRBD1. The read falls 4 residues short of the CDR3 end, and the missing part is taken from the germline J gene. This CDR3 region has 14 residues. Germline CDR1 is MNHDT and CDR2 is YYDKIL. Drawing the rest from reference TRBV17 and TRBJ2-7, the complete variable domain is DTTVKQNPRYKLARVGKPVNLICSQTMNHDTMYWYQKKPNQAPKLLLFYYDKILNREADTFEKFQSSRPNNSFCSLYIGSAGLEYSAMYLCASSPRDRGHEQYFGPGTRLTVL.

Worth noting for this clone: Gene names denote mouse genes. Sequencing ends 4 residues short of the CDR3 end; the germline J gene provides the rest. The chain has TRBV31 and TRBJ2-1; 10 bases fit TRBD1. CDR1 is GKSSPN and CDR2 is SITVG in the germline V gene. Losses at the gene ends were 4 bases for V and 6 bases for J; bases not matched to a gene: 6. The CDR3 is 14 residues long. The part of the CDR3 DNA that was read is TGTGCCTGGAACAGACAGGGGGCGTTTGCT. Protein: CAWNRQGAFA. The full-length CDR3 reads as CAWNRQGAFAEQFF.

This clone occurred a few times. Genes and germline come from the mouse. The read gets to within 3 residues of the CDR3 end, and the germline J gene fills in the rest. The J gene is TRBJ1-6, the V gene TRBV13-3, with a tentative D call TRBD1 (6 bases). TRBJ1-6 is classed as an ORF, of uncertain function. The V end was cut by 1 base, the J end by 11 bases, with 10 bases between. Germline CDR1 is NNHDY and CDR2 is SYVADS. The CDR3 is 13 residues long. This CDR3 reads CASSDKGGPPLYF. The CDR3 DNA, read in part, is TGTGCCAGCAGTGATAAGGGGGGCCCGCCC.

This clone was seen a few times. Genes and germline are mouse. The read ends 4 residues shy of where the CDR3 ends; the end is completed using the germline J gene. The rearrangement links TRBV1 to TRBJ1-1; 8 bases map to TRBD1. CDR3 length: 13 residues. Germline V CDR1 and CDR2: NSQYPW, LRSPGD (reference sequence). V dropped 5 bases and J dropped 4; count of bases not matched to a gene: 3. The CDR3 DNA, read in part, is TGCACCTGCAGTCAGGGGGCGCTCACA. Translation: CTCSQGALT. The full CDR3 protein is CTCSQGALTEVFF.

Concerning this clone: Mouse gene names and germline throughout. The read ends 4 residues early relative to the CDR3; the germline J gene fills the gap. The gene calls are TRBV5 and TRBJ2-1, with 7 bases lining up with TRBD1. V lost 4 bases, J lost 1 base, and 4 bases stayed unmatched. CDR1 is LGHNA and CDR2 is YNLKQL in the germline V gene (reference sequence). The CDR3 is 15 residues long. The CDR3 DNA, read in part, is TGTGCCAGCAGCCCCTACAGGGGAAACTATGCT. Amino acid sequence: CASSPYRGNYA. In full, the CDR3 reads CASSPYRGNYAEQFF.

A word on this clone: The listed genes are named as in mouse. CDR3 DNA, as far as it was read: TGTGCCAGCAGCCAGCGGGGACAGGGGGCAAACACCGGG. This gives the protein CASSQRGQGANTG. The whole CDR3 is CASSQRGQGANTGQLYF. The chain is built from TRBV5 and TRBJ2-2; 11 positions match TRBD1. From the germline J gene comes the end of the CDR3, since the read stops 4 residues before it. Germline CDR1 reads LGHNA; CDR2 reads YNLKQL (reference sequence). The length of the CDR3 is 17 residues. V dropped 3 bases and J dropped 0; count of bases not matched to a gene: 3.